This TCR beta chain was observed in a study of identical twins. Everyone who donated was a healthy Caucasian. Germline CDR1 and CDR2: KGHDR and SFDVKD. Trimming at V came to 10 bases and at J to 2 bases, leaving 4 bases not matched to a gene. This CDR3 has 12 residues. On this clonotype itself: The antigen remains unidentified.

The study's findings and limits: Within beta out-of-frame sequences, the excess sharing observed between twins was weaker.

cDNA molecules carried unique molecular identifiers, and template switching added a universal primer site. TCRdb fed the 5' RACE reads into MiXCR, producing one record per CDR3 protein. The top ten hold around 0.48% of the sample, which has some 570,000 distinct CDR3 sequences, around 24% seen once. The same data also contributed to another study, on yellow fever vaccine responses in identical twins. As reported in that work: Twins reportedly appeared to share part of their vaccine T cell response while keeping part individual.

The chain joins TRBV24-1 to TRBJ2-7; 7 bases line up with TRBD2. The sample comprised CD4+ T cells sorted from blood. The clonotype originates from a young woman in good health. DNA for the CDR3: TGTGCCACTGCCGGGACTACCTACGAGCAGTACTTC. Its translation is CATAGTTYEQYF.